This T cell receptor beta chain was obtained from a study of blood T cell repertoires in COVID-19. Participants reported their clinical history, and cohort assignment relied on those reports. V was clipped by 1 base and J by 5 bases, with 14 bases between them. Germline-derived CDR1 and CDR2 are SGHDN and FVKESK. CDR3 length: 15 amino acids. Authors' analysis steps: Reference gene primer amplification in the assay estimated nucleated cell counts. Sequenced by immunoSEQ multiplex PCR; TCRdb stores in-frame clones only, minus some. V and J calls plus clone size are reproduced from that table; the DNA served to infer D and trimming. This sample has around 240,000 clones, with around 85% found just once.

The chain combines TRBV14 with TRBJ1-1; D is perhaps TRBD1 (6 bases). The origin of this receptor is a woman between 50 and 59 years old who had recovered from COVID-19. Input material: PBMCs or T cells enriched from blood (not recorded which). The CDR3 is CASSQVRQGITEAFF. In DNA, the CDR3 is TGTGCCAGCAGCCAAGTACGGCAGGGGATTACTGAAGCTTTCTTT.